This TCR beta chain appears in the sequencing data of a study of control samples from healthy donors and cancer patients. Measured with immunoSEQ multiplex PCR; TCRdb has only the in-frame clones, and not every one. Among approximately 100,000 clones listed, about 89% were seen once. The CDR3 extends over 15 amino acids. Trimming removed 6 bases from V and 2 bases from J; junction bases left unmatched: 2. Germline CDR1 and CDR2: KGHSH and LQKENI. The V call is TRBV18, the J call TRBJ2-3; 13 bases are a match to TRBD2. The sequencing sample was made of PBMCs. This sequence originates from a man aged 60 to 69 with lung cancer. CDR3 protein: CASSGLAGTTDTQYF. The CDR3 nucleotides are TGTGCCAGCTCGGGACTAGCGGGGACCACAGATACGCAGTATTTT.